This record looks at one T cell receptor (beta chain) sequence and its context. At least ten counts were recorded for this clonotype. No cognate antigen has been identified for it. Base qualities are not provided; no much larger clone lies one nucleotide away. This sample's time point label indicates: sample taken at primary tumor resection. For TCR sequencing, whole RNA was extracted from tumor and nontumor lung tissue, or from cryopreserved PBMC samples, and no cell sorting was done. Samples were obtained from 72 patients with early-stage, untreated non-small cell lung cancer from the lung TRACERx cohort. Only patients for whom sufficient RNA was available from at least two tumor regions were selected for TCR sequencing. The library was made by 5' RACE. Data came from a NextSeq 500. The TCR library protocol attached a unique molecular identifier to each TCR cDNA molecule to allow correction of PCR and sequencing errors. As for the original processing: TCR identification, UMI-based error correction and CDR3 extraction were all carried out with Decombinator tools. Expanded TCRs were defined as those above a frequency of 2 per 1,000, corresponding to the top 1% of the tumor frequency distribution. Renyi diversity was computed with the R vegan package after each repertoire had been subsampled 100 times to 5,000 TCRs. CDR3 similarity networks were constructed using string-kernel similarity of amino acid triplets, with links drawn between CDR3s whose pairwise similarity was above 0.82. The public reads were quality trimmed at Q25 with fastp and then assembled into clones with MiXCR by TCRdb, keeping productive beta chains. All rows with the same CDR3 protein become a single entry with the most common DNA and genes. TCRdb's processing, not the authors', yielded these V and J calls. Here the sample has 12,000 to 15,000 distinct CDR3 sequences; about 10% occur a single time. Of the sample, 30% to 35% is held by the ten largest clones.

The sample is drawn from a study of spatial heterogeneity in lung cancer (dated by TCRdb to between 2018 and 2020). As for the study more broadly: Beta-chain transcripts were consistently detected in greater numbers than alpha-chain transcripts, which likely reflected higher beta-chain transcript abundance. Both alpha and beta chains were TCR-sequenced in samples taken at surgery, namely 220 tumor regions, roughly 64 matched nontumor lung samples and 50 to 60 PBMC samples. In the raw uncorrected reads, each unique combination of TCR and UMI appeared more than ten times on average. In non-small cell lung cancer, the study made a quantitative comparison of TCR alpha and beta repertoires among multiple tumor regions, matched nontumor lung and blood. TCR repertoire features were related to nonsynonymous mutation counts determined by whole-exome sequencing of tumor tissue.

What the authors observed across the whole study: Ubiquitous expanded tumor TCRs were found in blood more often at tumor resection than at routine follow-up. Additional single-cell paired TCR alpha and beta sequencing was considered necessary to confirm, at a functional level, the hypothesis that regional TCRs recognize regional mutations.

The sequenced sample was PBMCs, obtained at surgery. This TCR derives from a female donor with early-stage non-small cell lung cancer.

The DNA sequence reads TGTGCCATCAGTGAGTCGGGAGGCCTAGGGGTAACTGAAGCTTTCTTT. Its coded protein is CAISESGGLGVTEAFF. The rearranged chain carries TRBV10-3 and TRBJ1-1; TRBD1 is perhaps the D gene, given 5 matching bases. Trimming costs V 0 bases and J 5 bases, and their ends lie 16 bases apart. From the germline V gene, CDR1 is ENHRY and CDR2 is SYGVKD. From the cysteine through the phenylalanine, the CDR3 covers 16 amino acids. The read is trimmed to its CDR3 DNA, 48 bases read in frame from base 1.